This entry lists 6 T cell receptor beta chains sequenced from one sample in a study of cytomegalovirus exposure and HLA in healthy donors. Both 60 Vbeta primers and 13 Jbeta primers went into the PCR. Here immunoSEQ multiplex PCR was the method, and the copy in TCRdb shows in-frame clones only, minus some. The table includes about 100,000 clones, 73% detected once. The sequencing sample was made of PBMCs. These TCRs come from a man in his forties in good health and CMV-seronegative.

The rearrangement links TRBV6-5 to TRBJ1-1, with TRBD1 identical over 10 bases. Germline assignment: CDR1 MNHEY and CDR2 SVGAGI. V trimming: 8 bases; J trimming: 1 base; junction bases outside the gene matches: 1. The CDR3 is 13 amino acids. The CDR3 DNA is TGTGCCAGCCGGACAGGGGGGAACACTGAAGCTTTCTTT. This codes for CASRTGGNTEAFF.

This clone occurred a few times. This rearrangement joins TRBV6-6 to TRBJ1-5, with D perhaps matching TRBD1 (6 bases). CDR1 is MNHNY, CDR2 SVGAGI, per germline (reference sequence). V was shortened by 5 bases and J by 5 bases, with 13 bases between the two germline ends. This CDR3 is built from 14 residues. The chain's CDR3 is CASSPGQGDQPQHF. The CDR3 coding sequence is TGTGCCAGCAGTCCGGGACAAGGCGATCAGCCCCAGCATTTT.

The chain is built from TRBV7-9 and TRBJ2-7; D gene uncertain. The CDR3 runs 13 residues. CDR1 is SEHNR, CDR2 FQNEAQ, per germline (reference sequence). V gave up 1 base and J gave up 0 bases, with 4 bases separating them. The CDR3 nucleotides read TGTGCCAGCAGCTTAGAGAGCTCCTACGAGCAGTACTTC. This gives the protein CASSLESSYEQYF.

The rearrangement links TRBV29-1 to TRBJ2-5; 7 bases are a match to TRBD1. The CDR3 has 16 amino acids. V dropped 5 bases and J dropped 2; count of bases not matched to a gene: 14. Germline values: CDR1 SQVTM, CDR2 ANQGSEA. CDR3 DNA sequence: TGCAGCGTTCGGACAGGACACCAAAACATACAAGAGACCCAGTACTTC. This sequence encodes CSVRTGHQNIQETQYF.

The gene calls are TRBV6-5 and TRBJ2-2; 10 nucleotides agree with TRBD1. Germline CDR1 and CDR2: MNHEY and SVGAGI. The V segment lost 6 bases and the J segment 5 bases; nucleotides outside the gene matches: 6. The CDR3 has 15 residues. The CDR3 nucleotides read TGTGCCAGCAGCCTGACAGGGGGCTGGACCGGGGAGCTGTTTTTT. This gives the protein CASSLTGGWTGELFF.

This chain connects TRBV15 to TRBJ1-1; 7 bases are a match to TRBD1. V lost 6 bases to trimming and J lost 1 base; unmatched junction nucleotides: 11. The CDR3 consists of 16 residues. CDR1 LNHNV and CDR2 YYDKDF come from the germline V gene (reference sequence). CDR3 bases: TGTGCCACCAGTCCCTTTACCGGGACAGCGAACACTGAAGCTTTCTTT. It codes for CATSPFTGTANTEAFF.